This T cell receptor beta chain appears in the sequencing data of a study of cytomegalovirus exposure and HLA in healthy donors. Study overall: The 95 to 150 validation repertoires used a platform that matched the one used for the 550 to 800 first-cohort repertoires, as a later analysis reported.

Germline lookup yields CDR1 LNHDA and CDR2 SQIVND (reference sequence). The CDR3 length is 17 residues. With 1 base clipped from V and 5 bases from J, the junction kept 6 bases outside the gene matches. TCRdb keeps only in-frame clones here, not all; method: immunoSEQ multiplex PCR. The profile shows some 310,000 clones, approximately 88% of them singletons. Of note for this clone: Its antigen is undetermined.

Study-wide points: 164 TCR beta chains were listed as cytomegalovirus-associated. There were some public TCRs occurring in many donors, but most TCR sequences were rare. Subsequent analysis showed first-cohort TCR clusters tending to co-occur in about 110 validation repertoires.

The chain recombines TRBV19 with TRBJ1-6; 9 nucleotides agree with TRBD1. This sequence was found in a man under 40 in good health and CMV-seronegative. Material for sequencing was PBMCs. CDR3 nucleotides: TGTGCCAGTAGTATAGGCGTGGGACAGGGTGATAATTCACCCCTCCACTTT. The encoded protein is CASSIGVGQGDNSPLHF.